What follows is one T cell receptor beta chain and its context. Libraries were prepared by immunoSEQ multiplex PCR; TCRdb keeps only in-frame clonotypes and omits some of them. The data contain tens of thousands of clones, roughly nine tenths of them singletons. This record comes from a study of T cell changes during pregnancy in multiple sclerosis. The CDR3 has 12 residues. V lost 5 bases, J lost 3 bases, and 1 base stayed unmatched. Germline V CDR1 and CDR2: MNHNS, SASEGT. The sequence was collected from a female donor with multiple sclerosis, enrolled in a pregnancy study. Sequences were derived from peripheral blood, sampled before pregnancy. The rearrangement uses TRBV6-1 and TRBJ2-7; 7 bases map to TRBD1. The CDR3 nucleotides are TGTGCCAGCAGTAGGGACAGCTACGAGCAGTACTTC. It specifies CASSRDSYEQYF.